This passage covers 32 T cell receptor beta chains from one sample sequenced in a study of CXCR3-negative and CXCR3-positive naive CD8 T cells. Notes on the study in general: CXCR3-positive naive cells had more hydrophobic TRB CDR3s than CXCR3-negative naive cells.

Their antigens are not known. Carrying UMI labels, the TRB cDNA libraries were prepared through 5' RACE. TCRdb re-called the 5' RACE reads; every CDR3 protein appears as one record, without DNA. The sample's table shows roughly 140,000 distinct CDR3 sequences. The material sequenced was naive CXCR3+ CD8+ T cells from blood. Subset noted: CD45RO-CCR7+CD27+CD95- naive CD8+ T cells expressing CXCR3 (TNR3+). The receptors were sampled from a human donor in good health. Some clones in this sample may be carry-over from other donors' samples.

The gene calls are TRBV7-9 and TRBJ1-1. There are 13 residues in the CDR3. Germline loops: CDR1 SEHNR, CDR2 FQNEAQ (reference sequence). The CDR3 here is CASSLVDTPEAFF. The full variable domain, its missing parts supplied by reference TRBV7-9 and TRBJ1-1, is DTGVSQNPRHKITKRGQNVTFRCDPISEHNRLYWYRQTLGQGPEFLTYFQNEAQLEKSRLLSDRFSAERPKGSFSTLEIQRTEQGDSAMYLCASSLVDTPEAFFGQGTRLTVV.

The chain uses TRBV4-1 and TRBJ1-2; TCRdb returns TRBD1, unconfirmable since there is no DNA. CDR1 and CDR2 from the germline V gene are MGHRA and YSYEKL. The CDR3 is made up of 15 amino acids. The CDR3 protein is CASSQEEGGDYGYTF.

The rearrangement joins TRBV29-1 to TRBJ1-1. Germline V gene data show CDR1 as SQVTM and CDR2 as ANQGSEA. This CDR3 comprises 14 residues. This CDR3 reads CSVEEAWGNTEAFF. The full variable domain, with the rest looked up from reference TRBV29-1 and TRBJ1-1, is SAVISQKPSRDICQRGTSLTIQCQVDSQVTMMFWYRQQPGQSLTLIATANQGSEATYESGFVIDKFPISRPNLTFSTLTVSNMSPEDSSIYLCSVEEAWGNTEAFFGQGTRLTVV.

The CDR3 here is CASSQDQNFFSSYEQYF. The V and J genes are TRBV3-1 and TRBJ2-7. Germline V gene sequence: CDR1 LGHDT, CDR2 YNNKEL (reference sequence). This CDR3 spans 17 amino acids.

The V gene is TRBV20-1, the J gene TRBJ1-2; with no DNA, the TCRdb D assignment of TRBD1 cannot be verified. The CDR3 contains 15 residues. Germline V lookup: CDR1 DFQATT, CDR2 SNEGSKA (reference sequence). The chain's CDR3 is CSARDSREPDYGYTF.

The CDR3 region is CASSFPTGTNEQYF. The chain links TRBV5-5 to TRBJ2-7; TCRdb selects TRBD1, and the lack of DNA leaves this call unchecked. CDR1 is SGHKS and CDR2 is YYEKEE in the germline V gene (reference sequence). The CDR3 has 14 amino acids.

The chain uses TRBV15 and TRBJ2-7; TCRdb indicates TRBD1, and absent DNA this call remains unverified. There are 13 residues in the CDR3. CDR1 and CDR2 (germline): LNHNV, YYDKDF (reference sequence). The CDR3 loop is CATKDRVGYEQYF.

V usage is TRBV5-1 and J usage is TRBJ1-1; the TCRdb D gene call, TRBD1, has no DNA to confirm it. Germline CDR1 is SGHRS and CDR2 is YFSETQ. The CDR3 loop spans 14 amino acids. CDR3 region: CASSFGADNTEAFF.

J is TRBJ1-1 and V is TRBV27; TCRdb's D call, TRBD1, is unchecked because there is no DNA. This CDR3 is built from 15 residues. The V gene's germline CDR1 is MNHEY and CDR2 SMNVEV (reference sequence). The CDR3 region is CASRPGQGPYTEAFF.

The chain recombines TRBV28 with TRBJ2-3; the TRBD2 assignment by TCRdb is unverifiable without DNA. The CDR3 has 20 residues. Per the germline V gene, CDR1 is MDHEN and CDR2 is SYDVKM. The CDR3 reads CASSSPSGLAGGSDTDTQYF.

This chain joins TRBV4-3 and TRBJ2-7. The CDR3 is 13 amino acids. In germline, CDR1 is LGHNA, CDR2 YSLEER. The CDR3 loop reads CASSQDASYEQYF.

V is TRBV30 and J is TRBJ2-4. Germline CDR1 GTSNPN, CDR2 SVGIG (reference sequence). CDR3 size: 15 residues. The CDR3: CAWSVRSRAKNIQYF.

This chain connects TRBV6-6 to TRBJ1-1; TCRdb returns TRBD1, unconfirmable since there is no DNA. This CDR3 has 17 residues. Germline CDR1 is MNHNY and CDR2 is SVGAGI (reference sequence). The CDR3 is CASTSFPRHTGNTEAFF.

The rearrangement joins TRBV7-2 to TRBJ1-6; TCRdb gives TRBD1 as the D gene, but with no DNA this cannot be confirmed. Germline V gene data show CDR1 as SGHTA and CDR2 as FQGNSA. The CDR3 extends over 15 amino acids. CDR3 amino acids: CASSFPGSYNSPLHF.

This chain links TRBV29-1 with TRBJ1-2; TCRdb lists TRBD1, though no DNA is available to test this call. CDR3 size: 12 residues. Germline V lookup: CDR1 SQVTM, CDR2 ANQGSEA. CDR3 in amino acids: CSELTGNYGYTF. The whole variable domain, filled in from reference TRBV29-1 and TRBJ1-2, reads SAVISQKPSRDICQRGTSLTIQCQVDSQVTMMFWYRQQPGQSLTLIATANQGSEATYESGFVIDKFPISRPNLTFSTLTVSNMSPEDSSIYLCSELTGNYGYTFGSGTRLTVV.

The chain is built from TRBV28 and TRBJ2-7; with no DNA, the TCRdb D assignment of TRBD1 cannot be verified. CDR1 is MDHEN and CDR2 is SYDVKM in the germline V gene. This CDR3 spans 17 amino acids. CDR3: CASSSPPKGATIYEQYF.

The rearrangement joins TRBV5-1 to TRBJ2-2. CDR1 and CDR2 from the germline V gene are SGHRS and YFSETQ. The CDR3 has 13 amino acids. CDR3: CASIPPNTGELFF.

The genes are TRBV25-1 and TRBJ2-4. Germline V gene data show CDR1 as MGHDK and CDR2 as SYGVNS. The CDR3 has 13 residues. CDR3 protein: CASSSRRENIQYF.

V and J are TRBV11-3 and TRBJ2-2; TCRdb gives TRBD1 as the D gene, but with no DNA this cannot be confirmed. The V gene's germline CDR1 is SGHNT and CDR2 YENEEA. CDR3 length: 16 residues. CDR3 in amino acids: CASSSRTGLNTGELFF. The whole variable domain, filled in from reference TRBV11-3 and TRBJ2-2, reads EAGVVQSPRYKIIEKKQPVAFWCNPISGHNTLYWYLQNLGQGPELLIRYENEEAVDDSQLPKDRFSAERLKGVDSTLKIQPAELGDSAVYLCASSSRTGLNTGELFFGEGSRLTVL.

The gene calls are TRBV20-1 and TRBJ2-5. Germline assignment: CDR1 DFQATT and CDR2 SNEGSKA (reference sequence). The CDR3 contains 11 residues. This CDR3 reads CSARQQETQYF.

The chain combines TRBV28 with TRBJ1-2; TCRdb indicates TRBD1, and absent DNA this call remains unverified. This CDR3 has 14 residues. In germline, CDR1 is MDHEN, CDR2 SYDVKM. The CDR3 is CASTGTGQNYGYTF.

V is TRBV12-3 or TRBV12-4 and J is TRBJ1-1. This CDR3 is 14 amino acids long. CDR3 in amino acids: CASSLGSMNTEAFF.

The chain couples TRBV2 to TRBJ2-7. The CDR3 sequence is 11 residues long. The V gene's germline CDR1 is SNHLY and CDR2 FYNNEI. The CDR3: CASSERYEQYF.

This sequence joins TRBV15 and TRBJ2-7; TCRdb gives TRBD1 as the D gene, but with no DNA this cannot be confirmed. There are 14 residues in the CDR3. CDR1 LNHNV and CDR2 YYDKDF come from the germline V gene (reference sequence). CDR3 sequence reads: CATSRGRGPHEQYF. The variable domain in full, completed from reference TRBV15 and TRBJ2-7, reads DAMVIQNPRYQVTQFGKPVTLSCSQTLNHNVMYWYQQKSSQAPKLLFHYYDKDFNNEADTPDNFQSRRPNTSFCFLDIRSPGLGDTAMYLCATSRGRGPHEQYFGPGTRLTVT.

This sequence joins TRBV10-1 and TRBJ2-2; TCRdb gives TRBD1 as the D gene, but with no DNA this cannot be confirmed. Looked up from germline, CDR1 is WNHNN and CDR2 is SYGVQD (reference sequence). The CDR3 is 13 residues long. CDR3 loop: CASSDQGTGELFF.

This sequence joins TRBV12-3 or TRBV12-4 and TRBJ2-1. This CDR3 has 15 amino acids. This CDR3 reads CASSFSLRSYNEQFF.

V gene TRBV7-9 combines with J gene TRBJ2-7; lacking DNA, the TRBD1 call made by TCRdb goes unchecked. Germline V gene lookup returns CDR1 SEHNR and CDR2 FQNEAQ (reference sequence). This CDR3 contains 13 residues. CDR3 in amino acids: CASSPWQGYEQYF.

V usage is TRBV6-6 and J usage is TRBJ2-3; TCRdb picks TRBD2, but there is no DNA to check that call. Germline loops: CDR1 MNHNY, CDR2 SVGAGI (reference sequence). The CDR3 runs to 15 residues. CDR3 sequence: CASSYSLSGPDTQYF.

The V and J genes are TRBV4-1 and TRBJ1-1; the TRBD1 assignment by TCRdb is unverifiable without DNA. In germline, CDR1 is MGHRA, CDR2 YSYEKL. The CDR3 runs to 14 residues. CDR3 loop: CASSQQTGGTEAFF.

The chain recombines TRBV13 with TRBJ2-5; TCRdb picks TRBD2, but there is no DNA to check that call. CDR1 and CDR2 from the germline V gene are PRHDT and FYEKMQ (reference sequence). This CDR3 has 16 residues. The CDR3 loop is CACGTRGDRAQETQYF.

The chain's CDR3 is CASSYGGSYNEQFF. The V call is TRBV28, the J call TRBJ2-1. Germline CDR1 and CDR2: MDHEN and SYDVKM. The CDR3 is 14 residues long.

The rearrangement joins TRBV7-9 to TRBJ1-2; TCRdb returns TRBD1, unconfirmable since there is no DNA. CDR3 length: 14 residues. Per germline, CDR1 SEHNR and CDR2 FQNEAQ (reference sequence). CDR3 in amino acids: CASSATTGSHGYTF.